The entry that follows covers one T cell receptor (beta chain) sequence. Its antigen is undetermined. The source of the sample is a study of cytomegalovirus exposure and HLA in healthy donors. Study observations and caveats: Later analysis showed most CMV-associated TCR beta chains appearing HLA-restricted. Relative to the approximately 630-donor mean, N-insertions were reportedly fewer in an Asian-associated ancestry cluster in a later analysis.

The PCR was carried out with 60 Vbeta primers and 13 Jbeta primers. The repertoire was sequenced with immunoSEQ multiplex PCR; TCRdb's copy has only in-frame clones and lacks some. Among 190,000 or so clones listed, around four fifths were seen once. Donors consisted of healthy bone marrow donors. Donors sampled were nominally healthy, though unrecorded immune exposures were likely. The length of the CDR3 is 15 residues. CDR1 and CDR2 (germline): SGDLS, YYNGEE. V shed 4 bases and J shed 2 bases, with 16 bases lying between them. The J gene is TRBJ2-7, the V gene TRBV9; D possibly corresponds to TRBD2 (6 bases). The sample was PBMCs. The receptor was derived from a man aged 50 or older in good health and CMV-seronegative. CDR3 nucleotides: TGTGCCAGCAGCCCGTACCGGGACTCGCCCTACGAGCAGTACTTC. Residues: CASSPYRDSPYEQYF.